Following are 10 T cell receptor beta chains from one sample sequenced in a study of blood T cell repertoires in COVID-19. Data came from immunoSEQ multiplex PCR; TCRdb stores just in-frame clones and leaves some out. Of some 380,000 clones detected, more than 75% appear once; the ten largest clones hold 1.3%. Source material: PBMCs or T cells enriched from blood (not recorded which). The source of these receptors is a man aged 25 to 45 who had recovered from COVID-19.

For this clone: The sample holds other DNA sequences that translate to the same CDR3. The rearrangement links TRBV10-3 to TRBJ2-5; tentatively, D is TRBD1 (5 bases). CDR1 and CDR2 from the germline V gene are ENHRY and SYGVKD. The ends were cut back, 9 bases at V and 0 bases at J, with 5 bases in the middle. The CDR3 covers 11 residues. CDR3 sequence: CAIQDQETQYF. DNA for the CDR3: TGTGCCATACAGGACCAAGAGACCCAGTACTTC.

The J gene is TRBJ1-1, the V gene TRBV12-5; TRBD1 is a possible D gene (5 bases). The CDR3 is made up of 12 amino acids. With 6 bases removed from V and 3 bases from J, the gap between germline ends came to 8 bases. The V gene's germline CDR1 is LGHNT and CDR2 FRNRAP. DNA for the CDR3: TGTGCTAGTGGCGACAGTTACACTGAAGCTTTCTTT. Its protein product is CASGDSYTEAFF.

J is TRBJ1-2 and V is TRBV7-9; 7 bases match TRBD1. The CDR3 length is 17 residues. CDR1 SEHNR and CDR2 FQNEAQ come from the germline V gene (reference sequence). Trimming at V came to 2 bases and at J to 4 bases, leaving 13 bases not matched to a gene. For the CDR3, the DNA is TGTGCCAGCAGCTTAACTTGGGACAGTACAACAATCTATGGCTACACCTTC. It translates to CASSLTWDSTTIYGYTF.

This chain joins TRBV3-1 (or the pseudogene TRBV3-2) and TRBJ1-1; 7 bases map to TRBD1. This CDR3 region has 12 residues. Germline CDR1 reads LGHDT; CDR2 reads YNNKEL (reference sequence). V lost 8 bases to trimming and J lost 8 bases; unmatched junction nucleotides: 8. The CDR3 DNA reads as TGTGCCAGCCGGGACAGTTCCCGAGAAGCTTTCTTT. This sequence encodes CASRDSSREAFF.

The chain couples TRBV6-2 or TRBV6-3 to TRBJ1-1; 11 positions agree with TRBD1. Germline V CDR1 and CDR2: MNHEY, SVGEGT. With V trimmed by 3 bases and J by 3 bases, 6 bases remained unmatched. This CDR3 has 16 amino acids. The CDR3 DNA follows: TGTGCCAGCAGTTATGGACAGGGGGCGGGGTACACTGAAGCTTTCTTT. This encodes CASSYGQGAGYTEAFF.

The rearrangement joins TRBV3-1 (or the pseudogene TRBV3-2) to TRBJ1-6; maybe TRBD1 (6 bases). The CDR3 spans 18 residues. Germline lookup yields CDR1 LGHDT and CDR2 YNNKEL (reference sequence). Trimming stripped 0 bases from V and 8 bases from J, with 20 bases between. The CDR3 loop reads CASSQDGPRGREDSPLHF. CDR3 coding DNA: TGTGCCAGCAGCCAAGATGGGCCCAGGGGCCGGGAAGATTCACCCCTCCACTTT.

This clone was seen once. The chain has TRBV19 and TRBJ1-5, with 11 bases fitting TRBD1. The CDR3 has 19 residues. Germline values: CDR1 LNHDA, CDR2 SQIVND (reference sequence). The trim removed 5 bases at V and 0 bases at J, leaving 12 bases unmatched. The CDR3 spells CASSFRDRGAIYSNQPQHF. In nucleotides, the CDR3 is TGTGCCAGTAGTTTCCGGGACAGGGGGGCAATTTATAGCAATCAGCCCCAGCATTTT.

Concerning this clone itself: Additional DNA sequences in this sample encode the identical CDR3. DNA of the CDR3: TGTGCCAGCAGTTACTCTGGCGGGGAAGCTTTCTTT. Translation gives CASSYSGGEAFF. The chain couples TRBV6-5 to TRBJ1-1; D unresolved. Trimming took 0 bases from V and 8 from J, leaving 7 bases between them. CDR1 and CDR2 (germline): MNHEY, SVGAGI. The CDR3 covers 12 residues.

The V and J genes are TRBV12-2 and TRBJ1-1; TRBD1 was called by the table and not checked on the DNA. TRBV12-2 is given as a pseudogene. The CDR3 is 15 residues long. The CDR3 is CASRGTGTKNTEAFF. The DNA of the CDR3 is TGTGCAAGTCGCGGAACCGGGACAAAGAACACTGAAGCTTTCTTT.

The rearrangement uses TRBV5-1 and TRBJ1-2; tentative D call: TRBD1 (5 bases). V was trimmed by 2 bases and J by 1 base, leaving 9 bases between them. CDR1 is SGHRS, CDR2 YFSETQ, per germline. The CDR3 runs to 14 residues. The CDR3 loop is CASSFPQDNYGYTF. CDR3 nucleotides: TGCGCCAGCAGCTTTCCACAGGATAACTATGGCTACACCTTC.